The TCR beta chain described here comes from a study of blood T cell repertoires in COVID-19. Study-wide background: The study drew acute and convalescent COVID-19 samples from the United States, Italy and Spain. Sample material is recorded as cDNA or gDNA derived from T cells, B-cell-depleted T cells, or PBMCs.

V gave up 3 bases and J gave up 6 bases, with 11 bases separating them. The CDR3 runs to 14 residues. Germline lookup yields CDR1 MNHEY and CDR2 SMNVEV (reference sequence). Source study methods: Reference gene primer amplification gave nucleated cell count estimates. Produced via immunoSEQ multiplex PCR; TCRdb's table is partial and in-frame only. D and trimming come from the DNA, and the V and J calls and clone size come from that table. The sample lists 150,000 to 200,000 clones; 86% were seen once. V usage is TRBV27 and J usage is TRBJ2-2, with D possibly TRBD1 on 5 matching bases. Sequencing was carried out using peripheral blood. The source is a woman aged 60-75 years with COVID-19, enrolled during active disease. For the CDR3, the DNA is TGTGCCAGCAGTTTGTCCAGGGTACCCGGGGAGCTGTTTTTT. Residues: CASSLSRVPGELFF.